This T cell receptor beta chain emerged from a study of T cells after yellow fever vaccination. TCRdb itself ran the 5' RACE reads through MiXCR, one entry per CDR3 protein. The profile shows hundreds of thousands of distinct CDR3 sequences, 8.5% to 10% of them singletons. Germline CDR1 is LGHNA and CDR2 is YSLEER. Trimming stripped 0 bases from V and 3 bases from J, with 14 bases between. The CDR3 has 16 residues. The origin of this receptor is a man in his late teens or twenties who received the YFV17D yellow fever vaccine. This material consisted of CD4+ T cells sorted from PBMCs, taken 5 days after the yellow fever booster vaccination. The chain carries TRBV4-3 and TRBJ1-2; D unclear. The CDR3 DNA follows: TGCGCCAGCAGCCAAGACTATGGTCCGTGGGACTATGGCTACACCTTC. Protein sequence: CASSQDYGPWDYGYTF.